The following is a TCR beta chain sequence with its context. Its antigen is undetermined. Produced via immunoSEQ multiplex PCR; TCRdb's table is partial and in-frame only. In the table there are roughly 20,000 clones, 80% to 85% of which are singletons. The treatment is: AdE1-LMPpoly-expanded autologous EBV-specific T-cell therapy followed by anti-PD-1 nivolumab. This sample is drawn from a study of EBV T-cell therapy then PD-1 blockade in nasopharyngeal carcinoma. Germline assignment: CDR1 MGHRA and CDR2 YSYEKL. After removal of 4 bases from V and 5 bases from J, the junction contained 12 bases not matched to a gene. The CDR3 is 16 residues long.

The TCR originated in a man in his forties or fifties with nasopharyngeal carcinoma. The chain carries TRBV4-1 and TRBJ2-5; 8 bases map to TRBD2. Sequencing was performed on CD8+ T cells from blood, taken at roughly day 35 from a patient whose treatment included autologous EBV-specific T cells and nivolumab. DNA for the CDR3: TGCGCCAGCAGCCCCCCGGGGGGGGGAAACGGCGAGACCCAGTACTTC. It yields the protein CASSPPGGGNGETQYF.